This T cell receptor beta chain was identified during a study of cytomegalovirus exposure and HLA in healthy donors. PCR employed 60 Vbeta and 13 Jbeta primers. Sequencing used immunoSEQ multiplex PCR; TCRdb keeps in-frame clones, though not all of them. Of roughly 190,000 clones in the sample, approximately 85% were seen once. Trimming at V came to 8 bases and at J to 3 bases, leaving 6 bases not matched to a gene. Germline CDR1 is MGHRA and CDR2 is YSYEKL. The CDR3 contains 13 residues. Material: PBMCs. The TCR sequence derives from a young woman in good health and CMV-seronegative. The V gene is TRBV4-1, the J gene TRBJ1-1, with 7 bases matching TRBD1. The CDR3 coding sequence is TGCGCCAGCCTCCGGGACAGTTACACTGAAGCTTTCTTT. Translated, it gives CASLRDSYTEAFF.